The T cell receptor (beta chain) under discussion was sequenced for a study of blood T cell repertoires in COVID-19. Whole-study context: Acute and convalescent COVID-19 samples came from the United States, Italy and Spain. Sample material is recorded as cDNA or gDNA derived from T cells, B-cell-depleted T cells, or PBMCs.

Original handling: Estimation of nucleated cell counts relied on the amplification of reference gene primers. The repertoire was sequenced with immunoSEQ multiplex PCR; TCRdb's copy has only in-frame clones and lacks some. The D gene and trimming were derived from the DNA, and the V and J assignments and clone size from that table. The sample carries about 41,000 clones, 87% recorded once. Trimming stripped 3 bases from V and 3 bases from J, with 6 bases between. The germline V gene encodes CDR1 SGHRS and CDR2 YFSETQ. CDR3 length equals 13 residues. This chain joins TRBV5-1 and TRBJ2-2, with D unclear. Sequences were obtained from peripheral blood. The TCR originated in a man between 60 and 75 years old with acute or convalescent COVID-19. CDR3 nucleotide sequence: TGCGCCAGCAGCTATCTTGACACCGGGGAGCTGTTTTTT. Its translation: CASSYLDTGELFF. Looking up the rest from reference TRBV5-1 and TRBJ2-2 gives the full variable domain: KAGVTQTPRYLIKTRGQQVTLSCSPISGHRSVSWYQQTPGQGLQFLFEYFSETQRNKGNFPGRFSGRQFSNSRSEMNVSTLELGDSALYLCASSYLDTGELFFGEGSRLTVL.